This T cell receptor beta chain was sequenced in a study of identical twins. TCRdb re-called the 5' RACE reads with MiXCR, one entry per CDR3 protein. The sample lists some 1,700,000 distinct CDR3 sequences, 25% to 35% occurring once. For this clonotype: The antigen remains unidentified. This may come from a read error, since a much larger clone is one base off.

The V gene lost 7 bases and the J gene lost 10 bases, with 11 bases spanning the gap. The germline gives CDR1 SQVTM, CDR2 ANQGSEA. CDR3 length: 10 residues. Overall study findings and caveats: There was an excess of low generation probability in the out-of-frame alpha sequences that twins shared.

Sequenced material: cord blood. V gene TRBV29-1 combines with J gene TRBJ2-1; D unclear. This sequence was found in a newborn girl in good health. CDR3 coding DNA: TGCAGCGCATGGTCCTACGAGCAGTTCTTC. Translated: CSAWSYEQFF.